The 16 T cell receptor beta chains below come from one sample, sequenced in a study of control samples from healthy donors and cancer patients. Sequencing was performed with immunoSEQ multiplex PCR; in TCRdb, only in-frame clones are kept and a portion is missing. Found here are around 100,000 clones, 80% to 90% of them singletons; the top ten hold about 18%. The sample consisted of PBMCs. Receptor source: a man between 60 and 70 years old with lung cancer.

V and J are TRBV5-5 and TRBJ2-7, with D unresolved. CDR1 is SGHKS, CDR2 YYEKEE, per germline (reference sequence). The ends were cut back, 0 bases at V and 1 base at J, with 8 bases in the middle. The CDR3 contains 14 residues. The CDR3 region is CASSLEGSSYEQYF. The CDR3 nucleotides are TGTGCCAGCAGCTTGGAGGGTTCTTCCTACGAGCAGTACTTC.

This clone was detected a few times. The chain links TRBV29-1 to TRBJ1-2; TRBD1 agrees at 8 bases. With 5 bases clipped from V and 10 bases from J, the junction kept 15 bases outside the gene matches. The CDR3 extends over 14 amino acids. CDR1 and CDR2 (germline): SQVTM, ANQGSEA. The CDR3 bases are TGCAGCGTTCCTACCCCCGGACAGGGTCGGTCCTACACCTTC. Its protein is CSVPTPGQGRSYTF.

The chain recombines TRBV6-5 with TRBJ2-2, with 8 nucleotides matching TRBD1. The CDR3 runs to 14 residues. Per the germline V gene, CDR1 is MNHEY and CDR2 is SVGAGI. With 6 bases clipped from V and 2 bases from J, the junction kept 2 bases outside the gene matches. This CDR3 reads CASRDRVNTGELFF. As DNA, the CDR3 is TGTGCCAGCAGGGACAGGGTAAACACCGGGGAGCTGTTTTTT.

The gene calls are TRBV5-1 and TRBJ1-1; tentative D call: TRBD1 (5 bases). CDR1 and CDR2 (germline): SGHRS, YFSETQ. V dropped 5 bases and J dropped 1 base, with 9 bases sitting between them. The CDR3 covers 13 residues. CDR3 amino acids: CASRPTENTEAFF. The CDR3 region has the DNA TGCGCCAGCAGACCGACAGAGAACACTGAAGCTTTCTTT.

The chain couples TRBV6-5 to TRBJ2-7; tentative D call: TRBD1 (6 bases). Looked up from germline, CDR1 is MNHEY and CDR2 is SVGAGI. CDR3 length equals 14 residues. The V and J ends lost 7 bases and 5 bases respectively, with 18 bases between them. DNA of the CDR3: TGTGCCAGCAAGACGGGACATACAACCCACGAGCAGTACGTC. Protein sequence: CASKTGHTTHEQYV.

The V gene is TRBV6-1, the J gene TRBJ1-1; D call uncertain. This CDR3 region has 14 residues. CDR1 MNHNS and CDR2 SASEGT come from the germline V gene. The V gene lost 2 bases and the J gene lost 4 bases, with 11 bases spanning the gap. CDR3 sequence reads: CASSETPGSTEAFF. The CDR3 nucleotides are TGTGCCAGCAGTGAAACACCGGGCAGCACTGAAGCTTTCTTT.

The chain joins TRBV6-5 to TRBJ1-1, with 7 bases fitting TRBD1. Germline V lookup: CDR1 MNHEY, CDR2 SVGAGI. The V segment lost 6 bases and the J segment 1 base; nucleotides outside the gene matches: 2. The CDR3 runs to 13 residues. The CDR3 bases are TGTGCCAGCAGGTGGACAGGGAACACTGAAGCTTTCTTT. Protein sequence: CASRWTGNTEAFF.

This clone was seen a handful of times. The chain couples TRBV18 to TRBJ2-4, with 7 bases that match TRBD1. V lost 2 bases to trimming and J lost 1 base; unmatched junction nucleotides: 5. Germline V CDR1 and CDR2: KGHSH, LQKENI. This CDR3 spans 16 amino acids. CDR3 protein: CASSPNPTGAKNIQYF. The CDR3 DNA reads TGTGCCAGCTCACCAAACCCGACAGGGGCCAAAAACATTCAGTACTTC.

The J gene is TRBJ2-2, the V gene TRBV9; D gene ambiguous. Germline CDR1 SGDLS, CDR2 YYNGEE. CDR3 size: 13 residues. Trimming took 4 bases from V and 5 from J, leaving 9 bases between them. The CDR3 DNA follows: TGTGCCAGCAGCCGAGCATCGACCGGGGAGCTGTTTTTT. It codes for CASSRASTGELFF.

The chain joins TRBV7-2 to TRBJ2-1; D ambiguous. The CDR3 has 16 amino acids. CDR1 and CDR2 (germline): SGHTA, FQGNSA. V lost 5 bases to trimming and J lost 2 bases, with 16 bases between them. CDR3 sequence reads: CASSLYPGSPYNEQFF. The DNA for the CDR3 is TGTGCCAGCAGCCTCTATCCCGGTTCCCCCTACAATGAGCAGTTCTTC.

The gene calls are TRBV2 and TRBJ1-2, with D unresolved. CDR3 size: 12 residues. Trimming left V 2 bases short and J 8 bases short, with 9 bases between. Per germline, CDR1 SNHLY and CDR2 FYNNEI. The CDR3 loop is CASSEIPQGYTF. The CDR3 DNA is TGTGCCAGCAGTGAAATCCCTCAGGGCTACACCTTC.

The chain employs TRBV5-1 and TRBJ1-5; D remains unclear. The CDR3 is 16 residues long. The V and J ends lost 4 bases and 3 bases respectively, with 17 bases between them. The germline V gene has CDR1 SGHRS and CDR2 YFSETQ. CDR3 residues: CASSPLEREANQPQHF. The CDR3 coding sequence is TGCGCCAGCAGCCCACTGGAAAGGGAGGCCAATCAGCCCCAGCATTTT.

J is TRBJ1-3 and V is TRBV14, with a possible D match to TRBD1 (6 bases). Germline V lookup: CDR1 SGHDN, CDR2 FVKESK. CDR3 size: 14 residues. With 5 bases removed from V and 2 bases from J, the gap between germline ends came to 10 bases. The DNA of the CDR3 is TGTGCCAGCAGCTTGAGGGGGACTGGAAACACCATATATTTT. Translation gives CASSLRGTGNTIYF.

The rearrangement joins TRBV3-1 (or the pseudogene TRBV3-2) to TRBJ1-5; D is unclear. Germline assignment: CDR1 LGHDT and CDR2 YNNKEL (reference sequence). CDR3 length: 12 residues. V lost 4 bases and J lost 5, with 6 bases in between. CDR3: CASSLGYQPQHF. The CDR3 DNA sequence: TGTGCCAGCAGCCTGGGGTATCAGCCCCAGCATTTT.

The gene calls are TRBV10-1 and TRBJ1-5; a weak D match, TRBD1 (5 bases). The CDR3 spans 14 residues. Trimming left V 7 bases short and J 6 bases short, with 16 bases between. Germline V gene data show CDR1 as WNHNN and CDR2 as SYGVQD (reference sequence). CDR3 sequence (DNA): TGCGCCAGCATGGTGGGACCCGGGGGTCAGCCCCAGCATTTT. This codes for CASMVGPGGQPQHF.

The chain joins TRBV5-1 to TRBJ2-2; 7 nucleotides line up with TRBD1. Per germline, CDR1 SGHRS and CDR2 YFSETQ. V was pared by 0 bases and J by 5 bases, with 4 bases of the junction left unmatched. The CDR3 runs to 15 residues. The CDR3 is CASSLVAGGTGELFF. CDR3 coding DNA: TGCGCCAGCAGCTTGGTAGCAGGGGGAACCGGGGAGCTGTTTTTT.